This T cell receptor beta chain was sequenced in a study of cytomegalovirus exposure and HLA in healthy donors. Study-level results: Three CMV-associated chains proved CMV antigen-specific in vitro. When a later analysis was performed, an Asian-associated ancestry cluster reportedly had fewer N-insertions than the roughly 690-donor mean. There were fewer than 200 TCR beta chains listed as cytomegalovirus-associated.

Unmatched junction bases numbered 12, after V lost 5 bases and J lost 10 bases. The CDR3 covers 15 residues. The V gene's germline CDR1 is PRHDT and CDR2 FYEKMQ (reference sequence). In regard to this clone: The antigen is undetermined.

PCR involved 60 Vbeta and 13 Jbeta primers. Assay: immunoSEQ multiplex PCR; the TCRdb copy retains only in-frame clones and omits some. The sample records about 43,000 clones, about half being singletons. The specimen was PBMCs. The origin of this receptor is a man aged 55 to 70 in good health and CMV-seronegative. This chain joins TRBV13 and TRBJ2-1; 9 positions agree with TRBD1. The CDR3 region is CASSPRDRVLGEQFF. Written as DNA, the CDR3 is TGTGCCAGCAGCCCCCGGGACAGGGTATTGGGGGAGCAGTTCTTC.